Listed below are T cell receptor beta chains from one sample, sequenced in a study of blood T cell repertoires in COVID-19. Profiled with immunoSEQ multiplex PCR; TCRdb holds only in-frame clones, not every one. The sample shows some 340,000 clones, approximately 90% of them seen only once. Material: PBMCs or T cells enriched from blood (not recorded which). Receptors originate from a woman aged 25 to 39 who had been exposed to COVID-19. Both conserved end residues are part of each CDR3. Each record gives: D gene, clone size, V gene, J gene, CDR3 protein, CDR3 DNA. A D gene is named only where the DNA matches it firmly. Expanded clones get a size class; other rows say once, few or many, or leave the size out.

D gene: TRBD1; clone size: -; V gene: TRBV5-1; J gene: TRBJ2-5; CDR3 protein: CASSYNRGLEETQYF; CDR3 DNA: TGCGCCAGCAGCTATAACAGGGGGCTCGAAGAGACCCAGTACTTC
D gene: TRBD2; clone size: -; V gene: TRBV5-1; J gene: TRBJ2-7; CDR3 protein: CASSATPGLAAYEQYF; CDR3 DNA: TGCGCCAGCAGCGCCACGCCGGGACTAGCGGCGTACGAGCAGTACTTC
D gene: -; clone size: many; V gene: TRBV5-6; J gene: TRBJ1-2; CDR3 protein: CASSLVGQNYGYTF; CDR3 DNA: TGTGCCAGCAGCTTGGTGGGCCAGAACTATGGCTACACCTTC
D gene: -; clone size: -; V gene: TRBV28; J gene: TRBJ1-2; CDR3 protein: CASSLGRGNGYTF; CDR3 DNA: TGTGCCAGCAGTTTGGGGCGGGGAAATGGCTACACCTTC
D gene: -; clone size: -; V gene: TRBV30; J gene: TRBJ1-3; CDR3 protein: CAWTFDTSGNTIYF; CDR3 DNA: TGTGCCTGGACTTTCGATACTTCTGGAAACACCATATATTTT
D gene: -; clone size: -; V gene: TRBV4-1; J gene: TRBJ1-5; CDR3 protein: CASSPERVYSNQPQHF; CDR3 DNA: TGCGCCAGCAGCCCAGAGCGGGTTTATAGCAATCAGCCCCAGCATTTT
D gene: TRBD2; clone size: -; V gene: TRBV24-1; J gene: TRBJ2-1; CDR3 protein: CATSEPAGVGMEQFF; CDR3 DNA: TGTGCCACCAGTGAACCAGCGGGGGTGGGGATGGAGCAGTTCTTC
D gene: -; clone size: -; V gene: TRBV7-2; J gene: TRBJ2-4; CDR3 protein: CASSPGATKNIQYF; CDR3 DNA: TGTGCCAGCAGTCCAGGGGCCACCAAAAACATTCAGTACTTC
D gene: -; clone size: -; V gene: TRBV3-1/TRBV3-2; J gene: TRBJ2-1; CDR3 protein: CASSLLGGDNEQFF; CDR3 DNA: TGTGCCAGCAGCCTCCTTGGCGGGGACAATGAGCAGTTCTTC
D gene: TRBD1; clone size: few; V gene: TRBV7-9; J gene: TRBJ1-5; CDR3 protein: CASSMGTGGTGTSQPQHF; CDR3 DNA: TGTGCCAGCAGCATGGGGACAGGGGGCACAGGTACCAGTCAGCCCCAGCATTTT
D gene: -; clone size: -; V gene: TRBV6-5; J gene: TRBJ1-2; CDR3 protein: CASSQPGLRGGYTF; CDR3 DNA: TGTGCCAGCAGCCAACCGGGACTTCGGGGTGGCTACACCTTC
D gene: TRBD1; clone size: -; V gene: TRBV29-1; J gene: TRBJ1-1; CDR3 protein: CSVDRGFTEAFF; CDR3 DNA: TGCAGCGTTGACAGGGGGTTCACTGAAGCTTTCTTT
D gene: TRBD1; clone size: -; V gene: TRBV6-4; J gene: TRBJ1-2; CDR3 protein: CASSDSPGTEYGYTF; CDR3 DNA: TGTGCCAGCAGTGACTCCCCCGGGACAGAGTATGGCTACACCTTC
D gene: TRBD1; clone size: -; V gene: TRBV19; J gene: TRBJ1-2; CDR3 protein: CASKSGGTGNYGYTF; CDR3 DNA: TGTGCCAGTAAAAGTGGTGGGACAGGGAACTATGGCTACACCTTC
D gene: -; clone size: -; V gene: TRBV5-1; J gene: TRBJ1-4; CDR3 protein: CASSLITGKGDEKLFF; CDR3 DNA: TGCGCCAGCAGCCTGATTACAGGGAAGGGGGATGAAAAACTGTTTTTT
D gene: -; clone size: -; V gene: TRBV19; J gene: TRBJ1-5; CDR3 protein: CASSRGLESNQPQHF; CDR3 DNA: TGTGCCAGTAGCAGGGGTTTGGAAAGCAATCAGCCCCAGCATTTT
D gene: TRBD2; clone size: -; V gene: TRBV5-3; J gene: TRBJ2-7; CDR3 protein: CARSLGPGTSRISYEQYF; CDR3 DNA: TGTGCCAGAAGCTTGGGCCCCGGGACTAGTCGGATCTCCTACGAGCAGTACTTC
D gene: -; clone size: -; V gene: TRBV29-1; J gene: TRBJ1-4; CDR3 protein: CSVDRGEKLFF; CDR3 DNA: TGCAGCGTTGATCGGGGTGAAAAACTGTTTTTT
D gene: TRBD1; clone size: -; V gene: TRBV7-9; J gene: TRBJ1-3; CDR3 protein: CASSLRTGAPGNTIYF; CDR3 DNA: TGTGCCAGCAGCCTCCGGACAGGGGCGCCTGGAAACACCATATATTTT
D gene: -; clone size: -; V gene: TRBV5-1; J gene: TRBJ1-4; CDR3 protein: CASSLRQYNEKLFF; CDR3 DNA: TGCGCCAGCAGCTTACGACAGTATAATGAAAAACTGTTTTTT
D gene: TRBD1; clone size: -; V gene: TRBV5-1; J gene: TRBJ1-1; CDR3 protein: CASSLGWPGQGRGNTEAFF; CDR3 DNA: TGCGCCAGCAGCTTGGGATGGCCGGGACAGGGCAGGGGGAACACTGAAGCTTTCTTT
D gene: -; clone size: -; V gene: TRBV9; J gene: TRBJ2-1; CDR3 protein: CASSVAGSYNEQFF; CDR3 DNA: TGTGCCAGCAGCGTAGCGGGGAGTTACAATGAGCAGTTCTTC
D gene: TRBD2; clone size: -; V gene: TRBV5-4; J gene: TRBJ2-3; CDR3 protein: CASSFLAGGGTDTQYF; CDR3 DNA: TGTGCCAGCAGCTTTCTAGCGGGGGGAGGCACAGATACGCAGTATTTT